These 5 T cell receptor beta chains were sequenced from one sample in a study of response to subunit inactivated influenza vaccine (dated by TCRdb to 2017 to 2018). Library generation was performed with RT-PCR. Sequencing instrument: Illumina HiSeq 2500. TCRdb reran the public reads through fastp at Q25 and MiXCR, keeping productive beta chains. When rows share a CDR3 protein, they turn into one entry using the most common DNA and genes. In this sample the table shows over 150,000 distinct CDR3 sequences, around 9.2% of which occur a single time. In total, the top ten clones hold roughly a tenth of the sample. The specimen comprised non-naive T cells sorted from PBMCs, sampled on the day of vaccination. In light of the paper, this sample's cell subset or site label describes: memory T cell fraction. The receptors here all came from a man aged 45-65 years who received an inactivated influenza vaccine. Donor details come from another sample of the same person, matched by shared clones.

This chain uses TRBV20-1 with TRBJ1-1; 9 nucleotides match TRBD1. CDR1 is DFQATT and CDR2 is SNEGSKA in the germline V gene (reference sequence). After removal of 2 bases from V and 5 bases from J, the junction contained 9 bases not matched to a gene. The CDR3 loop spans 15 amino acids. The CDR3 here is CSARHRGQGRTEAFF. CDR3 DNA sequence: TGCAGTGCTAGACATCGGGGACAGGGAAGAACTGAAGCTTTCTTT.

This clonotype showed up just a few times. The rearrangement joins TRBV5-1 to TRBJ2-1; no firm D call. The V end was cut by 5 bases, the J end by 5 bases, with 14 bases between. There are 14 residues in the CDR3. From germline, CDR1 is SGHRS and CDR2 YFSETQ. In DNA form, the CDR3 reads TGCGCCAGCAGAGCTCAGGATTTGGACAATGAGCAGTTCTTC. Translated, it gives CASRAQDLDNEQFF. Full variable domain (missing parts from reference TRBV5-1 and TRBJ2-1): KAGVTQTPRYLIKTRGQQVTLSCSPISGHRSVSWYQQTPGQGLQFLFEYFSETQRNKGNFPGRFSGRQFSNSRSEMNVSTLELGDSALYLCASRAQDLDNEQFFGPGTRLTVL.

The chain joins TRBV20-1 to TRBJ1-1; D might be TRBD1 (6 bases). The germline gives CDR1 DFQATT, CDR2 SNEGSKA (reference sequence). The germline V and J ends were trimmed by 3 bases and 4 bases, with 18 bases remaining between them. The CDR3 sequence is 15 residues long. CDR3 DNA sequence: TGCAGTGCTAGCCGGGACAAGGTTTTTGGCACTGAAGCTTTCTTT. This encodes CSASRDKVFGTEAFF.

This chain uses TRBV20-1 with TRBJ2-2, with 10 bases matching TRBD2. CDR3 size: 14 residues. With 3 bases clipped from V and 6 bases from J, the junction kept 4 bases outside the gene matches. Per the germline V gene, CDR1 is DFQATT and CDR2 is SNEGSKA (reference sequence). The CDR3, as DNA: TGCAGTGCTAGGTGGAGCGGGGGGGCCGGGGAGCTGTTTTTT. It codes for CSARWSGGAGELFF.

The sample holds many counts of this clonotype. Written as DNA, the CDR3 is TGTGCCAGCAAGGGACTAGCGGGGAGCCGGGAGCTGTTTTTT. This sequence encodes CASKGLAGSRELFF. The chain employs TRBV6-1 and TRBJ2-2, with TRBD2 matching 13 bases. V shed 7 bases and J 9 bases; nucleotides not matched to a gene: 5. CDR1 is MNHNS and CDR2 is SASEGT in the germline V gene. CDR3 size: 14 residues.